Listed here are 23 T cell receptor beta chains from one sample, sequenced in a study of shared clonotypes between healthy human individuals. TCRdb's copy holds only in-frame clones and misses some; the assay was immunoSEQ multiplex PCR. This table has around 2.1 million clones, approximately 94% appearing once. Sequenced input: naive CD4+ T cells sorted from blood. As for subset: CD45RA+ positively selected. These receptors all come from a man aged 18 to 29 in good health.

This clone has a single count. The V gene is TRBV10-3, the J gene TRBJ2-7; D uncertain. V shed 3 bases and J shed 0 bases, with 9 bases lying between them. This CDR3 has 14 amino acids. Germline CDR1 ENHRY, CDR2 SYGVKD. Here the CDR3 reads CAISDSAPSYEQYF. Written as DNA, the CDR3 is TGTGCCATCAGTGACTCCGCGCCCTCCTACGAGCAGTACTTC.

Remarks on this clone: This specimen includes other DNA sequences encoding the same CDR3. The genes are TRBV2 and TRBJ1-2; D is perhaps TRBD1 (6 bases). CDR3 size: 13 residues. V lost 5 bases and J lost 4, with 11 bases in between. Germline CDR1 SNHLY, CDR2 FYNNEI. CDR3 in amino acids: CASSLDSFYGYTF. The CDR3 DNA reads as TGTGCCAGCAGTCTGGACAGTTTCTATGGCTACACCTTC. Drawing the rest from reference TRBV2 and TRBJ1-2, the complete variable domain is EPEVTQTPSHQVTQMGQEVILRCVPISNHLYFYWYRQILGQKVEFLVSFYNNEISEKSEIFDDQFSVERPDGSNFTLKIRSTKLEDSAMYFCASSLDSFYGYTFGSGTRLTVV.

This clone appeared a single time. The genes are TRBV6-1 and TRBJ2-7; D is ambiguous. Trimming stripped 8 bases from V and 2 bases from J, with 19 bases between. The length of the CDR3 is 15 residues. The germline V gene has CDR1 MNHNS and CDR2 SASEGT. CDR3 region: CASVAQEILPYEQYF. CDR3 DNA sequence: TGTGCCAGCGTGGCCCAGGAGATTCTCCCCTACGAGCAGTACTTC.

The chain has TRBV6-1 and TRBJ2-5, with D perhaps TRBD1 (6 bases). CDR3 length: 14 residues. Germline V CDR1 and CDR2: MNHNS, SASEGT. Trimming stripped 6 bases from V and 4 bases from J, with 15 bases between. The CDR3 spells CASRTGLPGETQYF. CDR3 coding DNA: TGTGCCAGCAGGACAGGCCTACCGGGAGAGACCCAGTACTTC.

This clone is a singleton in its sample. The chain has TRBV7-2 and TRBJ2-2; the match to TRBD2 covers 8 bases. With V trimmed by 6 bases and J by 5 bases, 8 bases remained unmatched. CDR3 length equals 15 residues. Germline CDR1 is SGHTA and CDR2 is FQGNSA. This CDR3 is CASRLSGLGTGELFF. CDR3 nucleotides: TGTGCCAGCAGACTTTCGGGACTAGGGACCGGGGAGCTGTTTTTT.

The chain links TRBV19 to TRBJ2-3, with 8 bases identical to TRBD1. Trimming cost V 5 bases and J 6 bases; bases outside gene matches: 4. CDR1 LNHDA and CDR2 SQIVND come from the germline V gene (reference sequence). The CDR3 consists of 13 residues. CDR3 in DNA: TGTGCCAGTAGTCAAAACAGGGGGGATACGCAGTATTTT. Translation: CASSQNRGDTQYF. Full variable domain (rest looked up from reference TRBV19 and TRBJ2-3): DGGITQSPKYLFRKEGQNVTLSCEQNLNHDAMYWYRQDPGQGLRLIYYSQIVNDFQKGDIAEGYSVSREKKESFPLTVTSAQKNPTAFYLCASSQNRGDTQYFGPGTRLTVL.

Regarding this clone: The sample contains more than one DNA sequence encoding this CDR3. The rearrangement joins TRBV30 to TRBJ2-7, with D hard to call. From germline, CDR1 is GTSNPN and CDR2 SVGIG (reference sequence). Trimming took off 0 bases at V and 4 bases at J, with 4 bases between the two ends. CDR3 length: 11 residues. CDR3 DNA sequence: TGTGCCTGGAGTGTACGGTACGAGCAGTACTTC. Translating gives CAWSVRYEQYF.

V gene TRBV9 combines with J gene TRBJ2-3; no firm D call. The CDR3 loop spans 15 amino acids. With 0 bases removed from V and 3 bases from J, the gap between germline ends came to 11 bases. Germline V lookup: CDR1 SGDLS, CDR2 YYNGEE. CDR3 region: CASSVGAIGTDTQYF. The CDR3, as DNA: TGTGCCAGCAGCGTAGGGGCGATTGGTACAGATACGCAGTATTTT.

Of note for this clone: This sample also contains other DNA sequences that code for the same CDR3. The chain combines TRBV6-5 with TRBJ2-2, with D unclear. The CDR3 runs to 14 residues. Germline V lookup: CDR1 MNHEY, CDR2 SVGAGI. V lost 6 bases and J 0 bases, leaving 8 bases between the germline ends. In DNA form, the CDR3 reads TGTGCCAGCAGCATCCAGGCGAACACCGGGGAGCTGTTTTTT. This encodes CASSIQANTGELFF.

The chain carries TRBV7-2 and TRBJ1-6, with TRBD1 matching over 7 bases. After removal of 5 bases from V and 15 bases from J, the junction contained 10 bases not matched to a gene. CDR1 is SGHTA, CDR2 FQGNSA, per germline. The CDR3 totals 13 residues. DNA for the CDR3: TGTGCCAGCAGCCCCGGGACAGCTTTTCTCCTCCACTTT. This gives the protein CASSPGTAFLLHF.

V usage is TRBV6-4 and J usage is TRBJ2-7; no firm D call. The V gene lost 2 bases and the J gene lost 2 bases, with 10 bases spanning the gap. The CDR3 runs to 14 residues. Germline CDR1 and CDR2: MRHNA and SNTAGT. CDR3 coding DNA: TGTGCCAGCAGTGACGCCGGACCTACCTACGAGCAGTACTTC. The encoded protein is CASSDAGPTYEQYF.

The chain's CDR3 is CASSPVEGPKNIQYF. The DNA of the CDR3 is TGCGCCAGCAGCCCCGTCGAGGGTCCCAAAAACATTCAGTACTTC. The J gene is TRBJ2-4, the V gene TRBV5-1; D might be TRBD2 (5 bases). CDR1 is SGHRS and CDR2 is YFSETQ in the germline V gene. Trimming took off 4 bases at V and 2 bases at J, with 13 bases between the two ends. The CDR3 has 15 amino acids.

The chain joins TRBV6-5 to TRBJ2-1; TRBD2 agrees at 9 bases. Germline-derived CDR1 and CDR2 are MNHEY and SVGAGI. V shed 6 bases, J shed 3 bases, and the junction held 6 bases outside the gene matches. This CDR3 has 15 residues. As DNA, the CDR3 is TGTGCCAGCAGCCGCGGGGGGGGGAGCTACAATGAGCAGTTCTTC. Translation: CASSRGGGSYNEQFF.

The rearrangement links TRBV9 to TRBJ2-1; TRBD1 might be the D (5 bases). Germline V lookup: CDR1 SGDLS, CDR2 YYNGEE. The V end was cut by 1 base, the J end by 6 bases, with 8 bases between. The CDR3 covers 13 residues. CDR3 in DNA: TGTGCCAGCAGCGTAATAGGGGTCAATGAGCAGTTCTTC. Its protein is CASSVIGVNEQFF.

This chain connects TRBV6-1 to TRBJ2-4; D remains unclear. V was cut by 0 bases and J by 15 bases, with 6 bases left in between. In germline, CDR1 is MNHNS, CDR2 SASEGT. The CDR3 length is 10 residues. The CDR3 reads CASSEALWYF. As DNA, the CDR3 is TGTGCCAGCAGTGAAGCGCTTTGGTACTTC.

The V gene is TRBV19, the J gene TRBJ2-1; the match to TRBD1 covers 8 bases. CDR1 LNHDA and CDR2 SQIVND come from the germline V gene (reference sequence). There are 13 residues in the CDR3. J gave up 12 bases and V 6 bases, and 10 bases lay outside the gene matches. The DNA of the CDR3 is TGTGCCAGTAGCGAGGGGACAGGCCTTCCGCAGTTCTTC. Protein sequence: CASSEGTGLPQFF.

The chain combines TRBV5-4 with TRBJ2-5; D possibly corresponds to TRBD1 (6 bases). CDR3 size: 15 residues. The germline CDR1 and CDR2 sequences are SGHNT and YYREEE (reference sequence). V was pared by 4 bases and J by 0 bases, with 13 bases between. The DNA of the CDR3 is TGTGCCAGCAGCGAAGGACAGTCGTACCAAGAGACCCAGTACTTC. Translation gives CASSEGQSYQETQYF.

This chain uses TRBV6-5 with TRBJ2-5, with 10 bases fitting TRBD2. Germline assignment: CDR1 MNHEY and CDR2 SVGAGI. This CDR3 region has 15 residues. The V gene end was trimmed by 6 bases and the J gene end by 5 bases; junction bases not matched to a gene: 9. DNA of the CDR3: TGTGCCAGCAGCCCGGGACTAGCGAGGAGGGAGACCCAGTACTTC. It yields the protein CASSPGLARRETQYF.

The genes are TRBV2 and TRBJ2-3, with 7 positions matching TRBD2. Germline V gene data show CDR1 as SNHLY and CDR2 as FYNNEI. This CDR3 is built from 15 residues. Trimming removed 6 bases from V and 0 bases from J; junction bases left unmatched: 6. The CDR3 DNA follows: TGTGCCAGCAGATTAGCGGGCGTAAGCACAGATACGCAGTATTTT. Protein sequence: CASRLAGVSTDTQYF.

CDR3 sequence (DNA): TGTGCCAGCAGTGAAGTGGACAGCAGCAACACTGAAGCTTTCTTT. This sequence encodes CASSEVDSSNTEAFF. V gene TRBV2 combines with J gene TRBJ1-1, with D possibly TRBD1 on 6 matching bases. The germline CDR1 and CDR2 sequences are SNHLY and FYNNEI. The germline V and J ends were trimmed by 1 base and 2 bases, with 11 bases remaining between them. CDR3 length equals 15 residues.

The chain recombines TRBV11-2 with TRBJ2-5, with D perhaps TRBD1 (5 bases). The germline V and J ends were trimmed by 5 bases and 0 bases, with 7 bases remaining between them. CDR1 is SGHAT and CDR2 is FQNNGV in the germline V gene. The length of the CDR3 is 13 residues. The CDR3 nucleotides are TGTGCCAGCAGCAGGACACACCAAGAGACCCAGTACTTC. Translation gives CASSRTHQETQYF. The entire variable domain, with the rest obtained from reference TRBV11-2 and TRBJ2-5, is as follows: EAGVAQSPRYKIIEKRQSVAFWCNPISGHATLYWYQQILGQGPKLLIQFQNNGVVDDSQLPKDRFSAERLKGVDSTLKIQPAKLEDSAVYLCASSRTHQETQYFGPGTRLLVL.

This sequence joins TRBV19 and TRBJ2-2; D remains ambiguous. Per the germline V gene, CDR1 is LNHDA and CDR2 is SQIVND (reference sequence). CDR3 size: 12 residues. V was trimmed by 8 bases and J by 2 bases, leaving 6 bases between them. The CDR3: CASGRNTGELFF. Here the CDR3 DNA reads TGTGCCAGTGGCCGCAACACCGGGGAGCTGTTTTTT.

The count of this clone is one. The chain employs TRBV5-6 and TRBJ2-7; TRBD1 is a possible D gene (6 bases). V was shortened by 5 bases and J by 3 bases, with 15 bases between the two germline ends. This CDR3 spans 14 amino acids. Germline CDR1 SGHDT, CDR2 YYEEEE. The CDR3 DNA sequence: TGTGCCAGCAGGAGTCAGGGGTTTTTCTACGAGCAGTACTTC. Encoded protein: CASRSQGFFYEQYF.